Below, one T cell receptor beta chain is given with its context. This record belongs to a study of blood T cell repertoires in COVID-19. Trimming took 2 bases from V and 1 from J, leaving 11 bases between them. CDR3 size: 16 residues. The germline gives CDR1 SNHLY, CDR2 FYNNEI. Using immunoSEQ multiplex PCR, the repertoire was profiled, and TCRdb retains in-frame clones only, with some absent. The sample yields more than 300,000 clones, around 89% seen once. The TCR originated in a woman aged 40 to 55 with COVID-19, enrolled during active disease. The sequencing input was peripheral blood. The chain employs TRBV2 and TRBJ2-2; tentatively, D is TRBD2 (7 bases). CDR3 DNA: TGTGCCAGCAGTGAAACCGGGGGGCGGAACACCGGGGAGCTGTTTTTT. Residues: CASSETGGRNTGELFF.